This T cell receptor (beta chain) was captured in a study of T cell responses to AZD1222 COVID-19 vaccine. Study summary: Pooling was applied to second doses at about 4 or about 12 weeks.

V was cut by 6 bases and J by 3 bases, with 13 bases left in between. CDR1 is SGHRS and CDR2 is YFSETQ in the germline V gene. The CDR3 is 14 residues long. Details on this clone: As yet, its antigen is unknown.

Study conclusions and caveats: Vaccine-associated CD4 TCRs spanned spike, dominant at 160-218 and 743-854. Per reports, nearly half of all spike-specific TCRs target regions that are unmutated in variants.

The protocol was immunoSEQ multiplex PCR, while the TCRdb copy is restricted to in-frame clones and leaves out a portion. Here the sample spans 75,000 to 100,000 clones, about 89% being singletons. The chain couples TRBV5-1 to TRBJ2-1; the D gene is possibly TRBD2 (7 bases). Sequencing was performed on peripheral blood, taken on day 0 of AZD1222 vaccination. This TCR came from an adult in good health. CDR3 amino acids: CASTKGGGYNEQFF. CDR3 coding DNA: TGCGCCAGCACCAAAGGGGGGGGCTACAATGAGCAGTTCTTC.